Following are 16 T cell receptor beta chains from one sample sequenced in a study of metastatic and nonmetastatic thyroid tumors. TCRdb re-processed the PCR reads through MiXCR. The profile shows 20,000 to 25,000 clones, about 14% of them singletons. Every patient was untreated before thyroid surgery. The source material was tumor tissue. The receptors were gathered from a female donor with papillary thyroid cancer or a benign thyroid nodule (not recorded which). Some clones in this sample may be carry-over from other donors' samples.

This clone was recorded a few times. The V gene is TRBV6-1, the J gene TRBJ1-5; the D is unclear. Germline CDR1 reads MNHNS; CDR2 reads SASEGT. V gave up 6 bases and J gave up 7 bases, with 10 bases separating them. CDR3 length: 12 residues. The CDR3 protein is CASSFTPQPQHF. The CDR3 DNA sequence: TGTGCCAGCAGCTTTACCCCCCAGCCCCAGCATTTT.

This chain uses TRBV5-6 with TRBJ1-1; TRBD1 matches at 9 bases. CDR3 length: 13 amino acids. Germline lookup yields CDR1 SGHDT and CDR2 YYEEEE. V dropped 4 bases and J dropped 10; count of bases not matched to a gene: 8. In DNA form, the CDR3 reads TGTGCCAGCAGCGGAACAGGGGGCCAGTTAGCTTTCTTT. The encoded protein is CASSGTGGQLAFF.

This clone has ten or more counts. The CDR3 protein is CATSASRGYNEQFF. The CDR3 nucleotides are TGTGCCACCAGTGCTTCCAGGGGTTACAATGAGCAGTTCTTC. The rearrangement uses TRBV24-1 and TRBJ2-1, with a possible D match to TRBD1 (6 bases). This CDR3 spans 14 amino acids. V gave up 5 bases and J gave up 4 bases, with 11 bases separating them. The germline V gene has CDR1 KGHDR and CDR2 SFDVKD.

This clone occurred many times. This chain links TRBV9 with TRBJ2-5; D may match TRBD1 or TRBD2 (6 bases each). CDR1 SGDLS and CDR2 YYNGEE come from the germline V gene. Trimming shortened V by 0 bases and J by 5 bases, and 14 bases separated the two germline ends. The CDR3 is 15 residues long. The CDR3 nucleotides are TGTGCCAGCAGCGTAGCTGGGGGGCTGATGGAGACCCAGTACTTC. It yields the protein CASSVAGGLMETQYF.

This clone has ten or more counts. The rearrangement joins TRBV20-1 to TRBJ1-2, with a weak D call TRBD1 (6 bases). V was pared by 4 bases and J by 4 bases, with 19 bases between. Germline-derived CDR1 and CDR2 are DFQATT and SNEGSKA (reference sequence). CDR3 length: 15 amino acids. The CDR3 DNA reads as TGCAGTGCTAATTCCGGACAGCTTAATAGCTATGGCTACACCTTC. It specifies CSANSGQLNSYGYTF.

The table lists this clone with many counts. This chain joins TRBV7-2 and TRBJ2-5, with D hard to call. The V end lost 5 bases, the J end lost 5 bases, and 6 bases lay between the germline ends. Looked up from germline, CDR1 is SGHTA and CDR2 is FQGNSA. The CDR3 is made up of 11 amino acids. The CDR3 DNA reads as TGTGCCAGCAGCCCTTGGGAGACCCAGTACTTC. Residues: CASSPWETQYF.

At least ten counts were recorded for this clone. The J gene is TRBJ1-4, the V gene TRBV7-2; a weak D match, TRBD1 (5 bases). The germline V and J ends were trimmed by 2 bases and 1 base, with 8 bases remaining between them. The CDR3 totals 15 residues. CDR1 SGHTA and CDR2 FQGNSA come from the germline V gene. Here the CDR3 reads CASSLMGGTNEKLFF. The CDR3 DNA reads TGTGCCAGCAGCTTAATGGGGGGAACTAATGAAAAACTGTTTTTT.

This clone came up many times. The chain combines TRBV9 with TRBJ1-1; perhaps TRBD1 as D (5 bases). The CDR3 sequence is 14 residues long. Germline CDR1 and CDR2: SGDLS and YYNGEE. V dropped 0 bases and J dropped 7 bases, with 13 bases sitting between them. Here the CDR3 reads CASSVEGQGIEAFF. The CDR3, as DNA: TGTGCCAGCAGCGTAGAGGGGCAGGGAATTGAAGCTTTCTTT.

This clone was observed at least ten times. V and J are TRBV4-1 and TRBJ2-7; TRBD1 or TRBD2 may be the D gene (5 bases each). The ends were cut back, 0 bases at V and 1 base at J, with 19 bases in the middle. The germline V gene has CDR1 MGHRA and CDR2 YSYEKL. The CDR3 has 18 residues. CDR3: CASSQDLRLVGESYEQYF. For the CDR3, the DNA is TGCGCCAGCAGCCAAGATCTTAGGCTTGTGGGGGAATCCTACGAGCAGTACTTC.

This clone was detected only a few times. The same CDR3 can be traced to other DNA sequences in this sample. The chain couples TRBV2 to TRBJ2-5; D gene unclear. This CDR3 comprises 15 residues. Germline V gene lookup returns CDR1 SNHLY and CDR2 FYNNEI. V lost 9 bases, J lost 5 bases, and 22 bases lay in between. The CDR3 nucleotides are TGTGCCAGTAGACGTCGGACCCTACTCGGTGAGACCCAGTACTTC. This translates into CASRRRTLLGETQYF.

This clone was observed many times. The chain is built from TRBV29-1 and TRBJ2-5; D is perhaps TRBD2 (5 bases). Germline CDR1 SQVTM, CDR2 ANQGSEA. V lost 7 bases, J lost 2 bases, and 17 bases lay in between. This CDR3 region has 14 residues. CDR3 bases: TGCAGCGCCACACCGTCACTAGGACAAGAGACCCAGTACTTC. This translates into CSATPSLGQETQYF.

This clone was detected ten times or more. The chain has TRBV24-1 and TRBJ2-1; 7 bases are shared with TRBD1. Germline CDR1 and CDR2: KGHDR and SFDVKD. V lost 8 bases and J lost 9; bases outside the gene matches: 9. This CDR3 contains 13 residues. CDR3 sequence reads: CATTRTGLGEQFF. The DNA of the CDR3 is TGTGCCACCACGCGGACAGGCCTCGGTGAGCAGTTCTTC.

The chain recombines TRBV18 with TRBJ1-1, with a possible D match to TRBD1 (6 bases). The CDR3 consists of 12 residues. Trimming pared 5 bases from V and 8 bases from J, leaving 12 bases between. CDR1 and CDR2 (germline): KGHSH, LQKENI. The CDR3 DNA reads TGTGCCAGCTCATCCATACAGGGAGAAGCTTTCTTT. Its protein is CASSSIQGEAFF.

This clone was recorded many times. Given a much more abundant clone one base away, this may be a read error. The chain combines TRBV20-1 with TRBJ2-1, with 12 bases aligning to TRBD2. CDR3 length equals 16 residues. Germline V lookup: CDR1 DFQATT, CDR2 SNEGSKA (reference sequence). Here the CDR3 reads CSARDGLAGLVNEQSF. CDR3 bases: TGCAGTGCTAGAGATGGACTAGCGGGACTGGTGAATGAGCAGTCCTTC.

About this clone: A much larger clone sits a single nucleotide away, making a read error possible. The gene calls are TRBV5-1 and TRBJ2-2; perhaps TRBD2 as D (6 bases). The germline gives CDR1 SGHRS, CDR2 YFSETQ. The length of the CDR3 is 14 residues. This CDR3 is CASYWTEGSGQLFF. CDR3 DNA: TGCGCCAGTTACTGGACGGAGGGTTCCGGGCAGCTGTTTTTT. Full variable domain (rest looked up from reference TRBV5-1 and TRBJ2-2): KAGVTQTPRYLIKTRGQQVTLSCSPISGHRSVSWYQQTPGQGLQFLFEYFSETQRNKGNFPGRFSGRQFSNSRSEMNVSTLELGDSALYLCASYWTEGSGQLFFGEGSRLTVL.

The rearrangement uses TRBV30 and TRBJ2-5; no definite D call. CDR1 GTSNPN and CDR2 SVGIG come from the germline V gene (reference sequence). V was cut by 7 bases and J by 2 bases, with 14 bases left in between. The CDR3 loop spans 13 amino acids. The chain's CDR3 is CALSPAPQETQYF. CDR3 nucleotide sequence: TGTGCCTTGTCCCCGGCCCCTCAAGAGACCCAGTACTTC.